These 10 T cell receptor beta chains originate from one sample sequenced in a study of cytomegalovirus exposure and HLA in healthy donors. The PCR used 60 Vbeta and 13 Jbeta primers. Produced via immunoSEQ multiplex PCR; TCRdb's table is partial and in-frame only. The sample is made up of about 170,000 clones, and the top ten hold about 0.8% of it. The sample comprised PBMCs. The receptors shown here come from a woman aged 18-30 years in good health and CMV-seropositive.

The V and J genes are TRBV30 and TRBJ2-3; D gene unclear. The germline V gene encodes CDR1 GTSNPN and CDR2 SVGIG (reference sequence). The CDR3 is 15 amino acids. V was pared by 0 bases and J by 1 base, with 11 bases between. In DNA form, the CDR3 reads TGTGCCTGGAGTGTGGGCAGGCCCCGCACAGATACGCAGTATTTT. This encodes CAWSVGRPRTDTQYF.

The chain links TRBV5-1 to TRBJ2-1, with TRBD2 identical over 11 bases. The V gene end was trimmed by 3 bases and the J gene end by 7 bases; junction bases not matched to a gene: 3. The CDR3 has 14 residues. In germline, CDR1 is SGHRS, CDR2 YFSETQ. The CDR3 DNA sequence: TGCGCCAGCAGCTCCATAGCGGGAGGGAATGAGCAGTTCTTC. Its translation is CASSSIAGGNEQFF. The variable domain in full, with the rest retrieved from reference TRBV5-1 and TRBJ2-1, is KAGVTQTPRYLIKTRGQQVTLSCSPISGHRSVSWYQQTPGQGLQFLFEYFSETQRNKGNFPGRFSGRQFSNSRSEMNVSTLELGDSALYLCASSSIAGGNEQFFGPGTRLTVL.

This chain connects TRBV19 to TRBJ2-7; D may be TRBD1 (5 bases). Germline V gene sequence: CDR1 LNHDA, CDR2 SQIVND (reference sequence). Trimming removed 5 bases at V and 0 bases at J, with 17 bases between. The CDR3 is made up of 16 amino acids. The CDR3 spells CASSPAWGDSSYEQYF. For the CDR3, the DNA is TGTGCCAGTAGTCCCGCGTGGGGCGACAGCTCCTACGAGCAGTACTTC. Full variable domain (rest looked up from reference TRBV19 and TRBJ2-7): DGGITQSPKYLFRKEGQNVTLSCEQNLNHDAMYWYRQDPGQGLRLIYYSQIVNDFQKGDIAEGYSVSREKKESFPLTVTSAQKNPTAFYLCASSPAWGDSSYEQYFGPGTRLTVT.

As concerns this clone: A read error may account for a junction end that differs from germline. V gene TRBV6-5 combines with J gene TRBJ2-7; 8 bases align to TRBD1. CDR3 length: 14 amino acids. Germline assignment: CDR1 MNHEY and CDR2 SVGAGI. The chain's CDR3 is CTSTPGTGDYEQYF. The CDR3 nucleotides read TGTACCAGCACTCCCGGGACAGGTGATTACGAGCAGTACTTC.

The rearrangement joins TRBV2 to TRBJ1-2; D unclear. Looked up from germline, CDR1 is SNHLY and CDR2 is FYNNEI. The CDR3 is made up of 13 amino acids. With 3 bases removed from V and 4 bases from J, the gap between germline ends came to 9 bases. CDR3 in DNA: TGTGCCAGCAGTGAGGCGGAGCCCTATGGCTACACCTTC. Its translation is CASSEAEPYGYTF.

The rearrangement uses TRBV7-2 and TRBJ2-5, with D possibly matching TRBD2 (5 bases). CDR3 length: 14 residues. From germline, CDR1 is SGHTA and CDR2 FQGNSA. With 6 bases removed from V and 1 base from J, the gap between germline ends came to 12 bases. CDR3 in DNA: TGTGCCAGCAGAAATACTAGATCCCAAGAGACCCAGTACTTC. Translated: CASRNTRSQETQYF.

V and J are TRBV19 and TRBJ1-1; D call uncertain. V was pared by 5 bases and J by 0 bases, with 10 bases between. Germline V gives CDR1 LNHDA, CDR2 SQIVND (reference sequence). The CDR3 consists of 14 residues. The CDR3 sequence is CASSVDGVNTEAFF. As DNA, the CDR3 is TGTGCCAGTAGTGTCGACGGAGTGAACACTGAAGCTTTCTTT. Variable domain in full (rest from reference TRBV19 and TRBJ1-1): DGGITQSPKYLFRKEGQNVTLSCEQNLNHDAMYWYRQDPGQGLRLIYYSQIVNDFQKGDIAEGYSVSREKKESFPLTVTSAQKNPTAFYLCASSVDGVNTEAFFGQGTRLTVV.

The chain combines TRBV9 with TRBJ2-1; the D gene is possibly TRBD2 (6 bases). The CDR3 consists of 16 residues. Deletions cut 1 base from V and 5 bases from J, with 16 bases between. CDR1 and CDR2 from the germline V gene are SGDLS and YYNGEE. Written as DNA, the CDR3 is TGTGCCAGCAGCGTATCTGCTGGACTAACCAACAATGAGCAGTTCTTC. This codes for CASSVSAGLTNNEQFF.

The rearrangement uses TRBV11-2 and TRBJ2-3; 7 bases agree with TRBD2. The CDR3 is 16 residues long. Germline CDR1 and CDR2: SGHAT and FQNNGV. Trimming cost V 2 bases and J 2 bases; bases outside gene matches: 7. CDR3 loop: CASSLFPSGVTDTQYF. The DNA of the CDR3 is TGTGCCAGCAGCTTATTCCCTAGCGGAGTCACAGATACGCAGTATTTT.

The chain links TRBV7-9 to TRBJ2-7; 7 nucleotides match TRBD1. V was pared by 1 base and J by 9 bases, with 12 bases of the junction left unmatched. Germline lookup yields CDR1 SEHNR and CDR2 FQNEAQ (reference sequence). The CDR3 is 15 amino acids. Written as DNA, the CDR3 is TGTGCCAGCAGCTTAGACCTCGGGCAGGGGGAGCGGCAGTACTTC. Its translation: CASSLDLGQGERQYF.